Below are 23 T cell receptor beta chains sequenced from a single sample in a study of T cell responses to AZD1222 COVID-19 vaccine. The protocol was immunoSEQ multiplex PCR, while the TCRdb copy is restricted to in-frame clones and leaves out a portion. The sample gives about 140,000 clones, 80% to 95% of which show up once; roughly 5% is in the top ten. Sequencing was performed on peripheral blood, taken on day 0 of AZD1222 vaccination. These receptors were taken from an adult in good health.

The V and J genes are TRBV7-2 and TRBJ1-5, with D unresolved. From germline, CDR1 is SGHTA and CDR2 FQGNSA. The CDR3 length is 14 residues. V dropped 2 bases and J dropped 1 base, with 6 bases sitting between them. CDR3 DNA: TGTGCCAGCAGCTTAAGGAGAAGCAATCAGCCCCAGCATTTT. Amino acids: CASSLRRSNQPQHF. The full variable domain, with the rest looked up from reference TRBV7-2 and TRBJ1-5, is GAGVSQSPSNKVTEKGKDVELRCDPISGHTALYWYRQSLGQGLEFLIYFQGNSAPDKSGLPSDRFSAERTGGSVSTLTIQRTQQEDSAVYLCASSLRRSNQPQHFGDGTRLSIL.

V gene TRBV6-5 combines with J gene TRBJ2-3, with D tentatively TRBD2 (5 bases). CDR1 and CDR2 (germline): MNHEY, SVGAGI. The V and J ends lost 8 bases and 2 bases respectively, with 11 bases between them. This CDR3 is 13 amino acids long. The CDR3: CASADYPTDTQYF. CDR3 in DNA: TGTGCCAGCGCCGACTACCCCACAGATACGCAGTATTTT.

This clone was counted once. The DNA of the CDR3 is TGTGCCAGTAGTCCAAGCCAAGGGATCAACACCGGGGAGCTGTTTTTT. Translated: CASSPSQGINTGELFF. This chain connects TRBV19 to TRBJ2-2; no clear D gene. V lost 5 bases to trimming and J lost 2 bases, with 15 bases between them. Germline V gene sequence: CDR1 LNHDA, CDR2 SQIVND (reference sequence). This CDR3 spans 16 amino acids.

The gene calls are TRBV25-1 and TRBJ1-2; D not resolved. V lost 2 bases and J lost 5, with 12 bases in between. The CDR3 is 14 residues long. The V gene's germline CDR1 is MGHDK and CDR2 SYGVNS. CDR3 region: CASSERADVYGYTF. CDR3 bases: TGTGCCAGCAGTGAAAGGGCGGACGTTTATGGCTACACCTTC.

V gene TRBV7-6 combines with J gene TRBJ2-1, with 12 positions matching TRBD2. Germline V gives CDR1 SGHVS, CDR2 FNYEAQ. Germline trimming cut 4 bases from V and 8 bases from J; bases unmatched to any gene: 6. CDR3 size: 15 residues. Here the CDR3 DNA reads TGTGCCAGCAGCTCCGGGACTAGCGGGTGGGATGAGCAGTTCTTC. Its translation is CASSSGTSGWDEQFF.

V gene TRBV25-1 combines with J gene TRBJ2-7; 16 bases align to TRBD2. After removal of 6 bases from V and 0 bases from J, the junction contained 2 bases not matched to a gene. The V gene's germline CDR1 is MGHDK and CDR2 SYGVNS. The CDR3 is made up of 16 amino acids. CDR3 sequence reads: CASRGLAGGDSYEQYF. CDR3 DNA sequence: TGTGCCAGCAGGGGACTAGCGGGGGGGGACTCCTACGAGCAGTACTTC.

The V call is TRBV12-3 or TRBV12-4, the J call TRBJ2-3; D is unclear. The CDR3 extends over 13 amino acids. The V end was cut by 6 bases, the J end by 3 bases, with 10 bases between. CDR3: CASRSYLTDTQYF. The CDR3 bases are TGTGCCAGCAGGTCCTACTTAACAGATACGCAGTATTTT.

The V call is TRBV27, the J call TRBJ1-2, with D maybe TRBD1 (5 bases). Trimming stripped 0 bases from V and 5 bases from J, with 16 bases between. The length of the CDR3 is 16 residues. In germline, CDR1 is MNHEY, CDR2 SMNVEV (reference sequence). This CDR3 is CASSLSPRQSPYGYTF. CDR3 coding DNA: TGTGCCAGCAGTTTATCCCCTAGACAGAGCCCTTATGGCTACACCTTC.

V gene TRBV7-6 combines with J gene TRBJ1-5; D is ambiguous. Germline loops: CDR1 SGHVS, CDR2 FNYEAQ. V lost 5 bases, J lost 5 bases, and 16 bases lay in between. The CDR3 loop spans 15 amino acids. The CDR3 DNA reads TGTGCCAGCAGCCCAGACGTAGGGAACGATCAGCCCCAGCATTTT. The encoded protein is CASSPDVGNDQPQHF.

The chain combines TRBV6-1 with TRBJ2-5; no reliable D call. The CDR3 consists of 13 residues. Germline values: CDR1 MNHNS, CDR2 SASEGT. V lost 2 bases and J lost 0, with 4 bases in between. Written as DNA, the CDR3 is TGTGCCAGCAGTGAAACAGACCAAGAGACCCAGTACTTC. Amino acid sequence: CASSETDQETQYF.

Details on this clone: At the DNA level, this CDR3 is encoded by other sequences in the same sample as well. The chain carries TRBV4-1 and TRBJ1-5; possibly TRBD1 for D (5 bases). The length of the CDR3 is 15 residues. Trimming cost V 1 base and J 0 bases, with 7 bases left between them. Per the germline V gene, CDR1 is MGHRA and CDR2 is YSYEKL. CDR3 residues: CASSQGGGSNQPQHF. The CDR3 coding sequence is TGCGCCAGCAGCCAAGGTGGGGGTAGCAATCAGCCCCAGCATTTT.

CDR3 DNA: TGTGCCAGCAGCACTCGACTAGCGGGAGAGGGTGATACGCAGTATTTT. Its protein is CASSTRLAGEGDTQYF. The rearrangement joins TRBV11-2 to TRBJ2-3; TRBD2 agrees at 12 bases. Trimming took 5 bases from V and 6 from J; bases not matched to a gene: 9. The CDR3 loop spans 16 amino acids. Germline CDR1 SGHAT, CDR2 FQNNGV.

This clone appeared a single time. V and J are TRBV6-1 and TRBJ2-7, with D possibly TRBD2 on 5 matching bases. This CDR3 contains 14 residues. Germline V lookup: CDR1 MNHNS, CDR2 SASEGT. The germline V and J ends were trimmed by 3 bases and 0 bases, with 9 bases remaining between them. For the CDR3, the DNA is TGTGCCAGCAGTGACCGGGGATACTCCTACGAGCAGTACTTC. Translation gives CASSDRGYSYEQYF.

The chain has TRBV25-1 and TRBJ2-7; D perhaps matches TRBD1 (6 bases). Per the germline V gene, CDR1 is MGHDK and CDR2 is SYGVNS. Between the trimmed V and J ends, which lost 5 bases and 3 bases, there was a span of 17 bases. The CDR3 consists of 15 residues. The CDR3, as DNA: TGTGCCAGCAGTCCCACAGGGACATACCTCTACGAGCAGTACTTC. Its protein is CASSPTGTYLYEQYF.

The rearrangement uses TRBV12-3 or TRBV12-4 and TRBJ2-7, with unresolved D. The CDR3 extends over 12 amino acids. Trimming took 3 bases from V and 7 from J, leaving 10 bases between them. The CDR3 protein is CASSFYLGEQYF. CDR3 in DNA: TGTGCCAGCAGTTTTTACTTGGGGGAGCAGTACTTC.

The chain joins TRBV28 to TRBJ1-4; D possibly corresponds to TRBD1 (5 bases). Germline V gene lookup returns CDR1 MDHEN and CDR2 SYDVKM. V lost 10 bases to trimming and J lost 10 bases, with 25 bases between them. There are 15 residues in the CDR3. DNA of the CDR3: TGTGCCACTCAAGGAACCGGGGCCCCTATGGGAAAACTGTTTTTT. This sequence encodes CATQGTGAPMGKLFF.

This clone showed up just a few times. In DNA form, the CDR3 reads TGTGCCAGCAGCTTAGCGCTGGGAAATTCACCCCTCCACTTT. Translating it yields CASSLALGNSPLHF. V usage is TRBV7-2 and J usage is TRBJ1-6; D unresolved. This CDR3 comprises 14 residues. The germline CDR1 and CDR2 sequences are SGHTA and FQGNSA. The V and J ends lost 0 bases and 7 bases respectively, with 7 bases between them. The full variable domain, completed using reference TRBV7-2 and TRBJ1-6, is GAGVSQSPSNKVTEKGKDVELRCDPISGHTALYWYRQSLGQGLEFLIYFQGNSAPDKSGLPSDRFSAERTGGSVSTLTIQRTQQEDSAVYLCASSLALGNSPLHFGNGTRLTVT.

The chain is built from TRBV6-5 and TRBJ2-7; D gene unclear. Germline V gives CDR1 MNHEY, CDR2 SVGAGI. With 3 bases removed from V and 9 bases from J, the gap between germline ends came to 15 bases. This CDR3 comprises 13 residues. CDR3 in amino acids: CASSYSRRDVQYF. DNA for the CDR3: TGTGCCAGCAGTTATAGTCGCCGCGATGTGCAGTACTTC.

CDR3 region: CASSEGVGSYEQYF. In DNA, the CDR3 is TGTGCCAGCAGTGAAGGGGTAGGGTCCTACGAGCAGTACTTC. The rearrangement links TRBV2 to TRBJ2-7; D is unclear. The CDR3 runs to 14 residues. Trimming pared 1 base from V and 1 base from J, leaving 8 bases between. CDR1 and CDR2 (germline): SNHLY, FYNNEI.

The CDR3 loop is CASSLATGFPETQYF. In nucleotides, the CDR3 is TGCGCCAGCAGCTTGGCCACGGGCTTTCCGGAGACCCAGTACTTC. J is TRBJ2-5 and V is TRBV5-1; D unresolved. Trimming took 0 bases from V and 5 from J, leaving 14 bases between them. Germline CDR1 SGHRS, CDR2 YFSETQ. The CDR3 length is 15 residues. Based on the CDR3 plus reference TRBV5-1 and TRBJ2-5, the full variable domain is KAGVTQTPRYLIKTRGQQVTLSCSPISGHRSVSWYQQTPGQGLQFLFEYFSETQRNKGNFPGRFSGRQFSNSRSEMNVSTLELGDSALYLCASSLATGFPETQYFGPGTRLLVL.

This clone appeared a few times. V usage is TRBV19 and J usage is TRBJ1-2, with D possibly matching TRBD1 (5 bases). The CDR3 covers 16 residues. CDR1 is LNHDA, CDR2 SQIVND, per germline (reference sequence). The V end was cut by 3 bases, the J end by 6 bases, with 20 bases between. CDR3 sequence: CASSMRAGRAADGYTF. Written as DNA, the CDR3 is TGTGCCAGTAGTATGAGGGCGGGGCGGGCCGCGGATGGCTACACCTTC.

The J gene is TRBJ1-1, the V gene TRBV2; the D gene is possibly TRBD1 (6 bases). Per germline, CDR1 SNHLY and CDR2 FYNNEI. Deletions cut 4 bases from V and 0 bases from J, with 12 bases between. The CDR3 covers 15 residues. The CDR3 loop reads CASSARTALNTEAFF. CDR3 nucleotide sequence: TGTGCCAGCAGTGCCCGGACAGCTTTGAACACTGAAGCTTTCTTT.

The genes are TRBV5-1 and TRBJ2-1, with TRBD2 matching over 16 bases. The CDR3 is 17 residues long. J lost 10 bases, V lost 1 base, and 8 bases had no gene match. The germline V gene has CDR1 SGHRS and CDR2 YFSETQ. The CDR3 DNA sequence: TGCGCCAGCAGCTTGTACGAGGGACTAGCGGGAGGGGAAGAGCAGTTCTTC. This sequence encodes CASSLYEGLAGGEEQFF.